The 26 T cell receptor beta chains reported below all come from one sample, sequenced in a study of technical replicates of blood from a handful of donors. Clones were read by immunoSEQ multiplex PCR, and TCRdb kept only the in-frame ones, dropping some. The sample shows about 70,000 clones, 80% to 95% of them seen only once. Sequencing input: T cells isolated from PBMCs. These receptors all stem from a human donor in good health.

CDR3 sequence: CASSVERDFPDTQYF. Here the CDR3 DNA reads TGTGCCAGCAGCGTAGAGCGGGACTTCCCAGATACGCAGTATTTT. This rearrangement joins TRBV9 to TRBJ2-3, with 7 positions matching TRBD2. The germline V gene encodes CDR1 SGDLS and CDR2 YYNGEE. With V trimmed by 0 bases and J by 4 bases, 5 bases remained unmatched. The CDR3 sequence is 15 residues long.

The chain carries TRBV13 and TRBJ2-3; D gene uncertain. Trimming removed 1 base from V and 7 bases from J, with 6 bases in between. The length of the CDR3 is 12 residues. Germline assignment: CDR1 PRHDT and CDR2 FYEKMQ (reference sequence). The CDR3 bases are TGTGCCAGCAGCTTAGAAGCTTATACGCAGTATTTT. Residues: CASSLEAYTQYF. Combining the CDR3 with reference TRBV13 and TRBJ2-3 gives the whole variable domain AAGVIQSPRHLIKEKRETATLKCYPIPRHDTVYWYQQGPGQDPQFLISFYEKMQSDKGSIPDRFSAQQFSDYHSELNMSSLELGDSALYFCASSLEAYTQYFGPGTRLTVL.

This rearrangement joins TRBV4-2 to TRBJ2-7; 8 bases are a match to TRBD1. CDR1 LGHNA and CDR2 YNFKEQ come from the germline V gene. With 1 base clipped from V and 3 bases from J, the junction kept 8 bases outside the gene matches. CDR3 length equals 16 residues. The CDR3: CASSQVWGQANYEQYF. CDR3 bases: TGTGCCAGCAGCCAAGTCTGGGGACAGGCCAACTACGAGCAGTACTTC.

The V gene is TRBV28, the J gene TRBJ2-2; 7 nucleotides align to TRBD2. The CDR3 extends over 17 amino acids. The V and J ends lost 7 bases and 0 bases, in that order; junction bases with no gene match: 11. Germline-derived CDR1 and CDR2 are MDHEN and SYDVKM. The CDR3 DNA reads as TGTGCCAGCATGAAGTCGGGGGAGGGACCGAACACCGGGGAGCTGTTTTTT. Encoded protein: CASMKSGEGPNTGELFF.

V usage is TRBV2 and J usage is TRBJ2-3; 8 bases match TRBD2. Germline CDR1 reads SNHLY; CDR2 reads FYNNEI. This CDR3 spans 14 amino acids. The V and J ends lost 7 bases and 1 base, in that order; junction bases with no gene match: 4. The CDR3 reads CASTAGGGTDTQYF. CDR3 nucleotide sequence: TGTGCCAGCACCGCGGGAGGAGGCACAGATACGCAGTATTTT. The entire variable domain, with the rest obtained from reference TRBV2 and TRBJ2-3, is as follows: EPEVTQTPSHQVTQMGQEVILRCVPISNHLYFYWYRQILGQKVEFLVSFYNNEISEKSEIFDDQFSVERPDGSNFTLKIRSTKLEDSAMYFCASTAGGGTDTQYFGPGTRLTVL.

Notes on this clone: Germline is not matched at one junction end, which may reflect a read error. This chain uses TRBV7-7 with TRBJ2-5; no firm D call. Looked up from germline, CDR1 is SSHAT and CDR2 is FNYEAQ (reference sequence). The CDR3 covers 16 residues. CDR3 protein: CASSVIMGQNQETQYF. CDR3 nucleotide sequence: TGTGCTAGCAGCGTTATAATGGGCCAGAACCAAGAGACCCAGTACTTC.

V and J are TRBV4-1 and TRBJ2-7; TRBD2 matches at 7 bases. The germline V gene encodes CDR1 MGHRA and CDR2 YSYEKL. With 3 bases clipped from V and 1 base from J, the junction kept 9 bases outside the gene matches. CDR3 length: 16 residues. CDR3 bases: TGCGCCAGCAGCCAGATCCCTGGCGGGGGTTCCTACGAGCAGTACTTC. It is translated as CASSQIPGGGSYEQYF.

This chain joins TRBV7-9 and TRBJ2-2, with a weak D call TRBD1 (6 bases). Looked up from germline, CDR1 is SEHNR and CDR2 is FQNEAQ (reference sequence). V dropped 2 bases and J dropped 6 bases, with 16 bases sitting between them. The CDR3 is 16 amino acids. The CDR3 is CASSLLGARGAGELFF. For the CDR3, the DNA is TGTGCCAGCAGCTTATTGGGGGCTCGGGGCGCCGGGGAGCTGTTTTTT.

The chain is built from TRBV29-1 and TRBJ2-5; 10 bases are shared with TRBD2. Per germline, CDR1 SQVTM and CDR2 ANQGSEA. CDR3 length: 17 residues. Trimming cost V 6 bases and J 3 bases; bases outside gene matches: 16. The CDR3 DNA reads as TGCAGCGTGGTTAGGGGGGCTAGCGGGAGAATAAAAGAGACCCAGTACTTC. Translated, it gives CSVVRGASGRIKETQYF.

The CDR3: CASSLQGDYEQYF. The DNA of the CDR3 is TGTGCCAGCAGCCTGCAGGGGGACTACGAGCAGTACTTC. V and J are TRBV4-2 and TRBJ2-7, with TRBD1 matching over 7 bases. The CDR3 extends over 13 amino acids. V shed 4 bases and J 3 bases; nucleotides not matched to a gene: 3. CDR1 and CDR2 from the germline V gene are LGHNA and YNFKEQ.

The gene calls are TRBV9 and TRBJ2-3; 12 bases agree with TRBD2. The CDR3 has 20 amino acids. V dropped 0 bases and J dropped 3; count of bases not matched to a gene: 14. Per the germline V gene, CDR1 is SGDLS and CDR2 is YYNGEE. The CDR3 loop reads CASSVGSGLAGGRRTDTQYF. The CDR3 DNA follows: TGTGCCAGCAGCGTAGGATCAGGGCTAGCGGGAGGGCGGCGGACAGATACGCAGTATTTT.

This chain links TRBV29-1 with TRBJ2-3; TRBD2 matches at 8 bases. V dropped 3 bases and J dropped 4; count of bases not matched to a gene: 9. The length of the CDR3 is 15 residues. Germline CDR1 and CDR2: SQVTM and ANQGSEA. The CDR3 reads CSVDISGSTADTQYF. CDR3 in DNA: TGCAGCGTTGATATCAGCGGGAGTACCGCAGATACGCAGTATTTT.

The chain joins TRBV19 to TRBJ2-7, with 9 positions matching TRBD1. This CDR3 contains 14 residues. The J segment lost 6 bases and the V segment lost 4 bases, leaving 7 bases of the junction unmatched. CDR1 is LNHDA, CDR2 SQIVND, per germline (reference sequence). The CDR3 sequence is CASSNRQGEGEQYF. The CDR3 bases are TGTGCCAGTAGTAACCGACAGGGGGAAGGCGAGCAGTACTTC.

This clone occurred a few times. The chain joins TRBV5-1 to TRBJ2-2; TRBD2 might be the D (6 bases). The germline V gene has CDR1 SGHRS and CDR2 YFSETQ. This CDR3 region has 15 residues. V shed 2 bases and J shed 0 bases, with 8 bases lying between them. The CDR3 nucleotides read TGCGCCAGCAGCTTTAGCGGCGCGAACACCGGGGAGCTGTTTTTT. It codes for CASSFSGANTGELFF.

The chain recombines TRBV7-2 with TRBJ2-3, with 10 nucleotides matching TRBD2. CDR1 is SGHTA and CDR2 is FQGNSA in the germline V gene. The CDR3 runs 16 residues. Trimming cost V 1 base and J 1 base; bases outside gene matches: 2. The DNA of the CDR3 is TGTGCCAGCAGCTTAGTAGGGACTAGCGGCACAGATACGCAGTATTTT. Its translation: CASSLVGTSGTDTQYF.

The CDR3 DNA is TGTGCCAGCAGTTTACTAGAAGATCAGGGTGATGAGCAGTTCTTC. Translation: CASSLLEDQGDEQFF. This chain connects TRBV28 to TRBJ2-1, with D possibly TRBD1 on 5 matching bases. The CDR3 is made up of 15 amino acids. Germline-derived CDR1 and CDR2 are MDHEN and SYDVKM. V was shortened by 2 bases and J by 8 bases, with 16 bases between the two germline ends.

This chain links TRBV2 with TRBJ2-3; the match to TRBD2 covers 9 bases. Per the germline V gene, CDR1 is SNHLY and CDR2 is FYNNEI. The J segment lost 1 base and the V segment lost 10 bases, leaving 9 bases of the junction unmatched. The CDR3 length is 15 residues. In DNA form, the CDR3 reads TGTGCCACCATTAGCGGGAGAGACGGCACAGATACGCAGTATTTT. This codes for CATISGRDGTDTQYF.

The chain employs TRBV5-1 and TRBJ1-4; D is possibly TRBD1 (6 bases). The CDR3 is made up of 15 amino acids. Germline V gene sequence: CDR1 SGHRS, CDR2 YFSETQ. With 5 bases removed from V and 3 bases from J, the gap between germline ends came to 14 bases. This chain's CDR3 is CASSNRVDSNEKLFF. In DNA form, the CDR3 reads TGCGCCAGCAGTAACAGGGTTGATTCTAATGAAAAACTGTTTTTT.

A few counts support this clone. This chain uses TRBV6-1 with TRBJ2-3; possible D gene TRBD2, 8 bases. Germline V gene sequence: CDR1 MNHNS, CDR2 SASEGT. The V end was cut by 3 bases, the J end by 4 bases, with 20 bases between. The CDR3 consists of 17 residues. CDR3 DNA: TGTGCCAGCAGTGATCCGGGAGGGGGCGATTGGGCAGATACGCAGTATTTT. Protein: CASSDPGGGDWADTQYF.

This chain links TRBV7-9 with TRBJ2-1; 8 bases are shared with TRBD2. The germline V gene has CDR1 SEHNR and CDR2 FQNEAQ (reference sequence). V lost 5 bases to trimming and J lost 5 bases; unmatched junction nucleotides: 11. The CDR3 is 16 residues long. CDR3 in DNA: TGTGCCAGCAGCCCCCCAAGACTAGCGCCTGACAATGAGCAGTTCTTC. Its protein is CASSPPRLAPDNEQFF.

The chain carries TRBV9 and TRBJ2-2, with TRBD2 identical over 9 bases. CDR3 size: 18 residues. CDR1 is SGDLS and CDR2 is YYNGEE in the germline V gene. After removal of 4 bases from V and 6 bases from J, the junction contained 16 bases not matched to a gene. As DNA, the CDR3 is TGTGCCAGCAGCAAAGGAAAGGTAGCGGGAGTGCTGGCCGGGGAGCTGTTTTTT. This translates into CASSKGKVAGVLAGELFF.

The chain joins TRBV28 to TRBJ1-5; the match to TRBD1 covers 7 bases. CDR1 is MDHEN, CDR2 SYDVKM, per germline. The trim removed 6 bases at V and 2 bases at J, leaving 10 bases unmatched. This CDR3 is built from 16 residues. CDR3 sequence (DNA): TGTGCCAGCAGCCCGTCACTCGGACAGGGCAATCAGCCCCAGCATTTT. This gives the protein CASSPSLGQGNQPQHF.

The V call is TRBV6-5, the J call TRBJ2-7; 7 nucleotides line up with TRBD1. Germline CDR1 and CDR2: MNHEY and SVGAGI. V lost 6 bases, J lost 2 bases, and 1 base stayed unmatched. This CDR3 comprises 12 residues. CDR3 nucleotide sequence: TGTGCCAGCAGACAGGGGACCTACGAGCAGTACTTC. Its protein is CASRQGTYEQYF.

The rearrangement joins TRBV12-5 to TRBJ2-4; 7 bases map to TRBD1. Germline trimming cut 0 bases from V and 0 bases from J; bases unmatched to any gene: 5. The CDR3 has 17 amino acids. CDR1 is LGHNT and CDR2 is FRNRAP in the germline V gene. The CDR3 region has the DNA TGTGCTAGTGGTTTGGTACCGGACAGGAGAGCCAAAAACATTCAGTACTTC. Translated, it gives CASGLVPDRRAKNIQYF.

The V gene is TRBV7-5, the J gene TRBJ1-2; the table's D gene call, TRBD1, was not cross checked with the DNA. TRBV7-5 is classified as a pseudogene. This CDR3 has 13 amino acids. The CDR3 DNA reads as TGTGTCAGAAGCTTAGGACATCCTTGTGTCTACACCTTC. This encodes CVRSLGHPCVYTF.

V is TRBV19 and J is TRBJ1-2, with D unclear. V gave up 3 bases and J gave up 5 bases, with 13 bases separating them. The CDR3 is 14 amino acids. Germline V lookup: CDR1 LNHDA, CDR2 SQIVND (reference sequence). Here the CDR3 DNA reads TGTGCCAGTAGTATGGACGGGGAAGGGTATGGCTACACCTTC. Its translation is CASSMDGEGYGYTF.